Each of the 14 T cell receptor beta chains below was sequenced from the same sample in a study of T cell responses to AZD1222 COVID-19 vaccine. This table comes from immunoSEQ multiplex PCR, and its TCRdb copy is limited to in-frame clones, with some not included. In the table there are about 130,000 clones, roughly nine tenths of which are singletons. Material: peripheral blood, obtained on day 0 of AZD1222 vaccination. Source of these receptors: an adult in good health.

The chain carries TRBV7-2 and TRBJ2-3, with TRBD2 as a possible D gene (6 bases). Germline lookup yields CDR1 SGHTA and CDR2 FQGNSA. This CDR3 spans 15 amino acids. Trimming pared 8 bases from V and 4 bases from J, leaving 19 bases between. The CDR3 sequence: CASHVLRERADTQYF. CDR3 DNA sequence: TGTGCCAGCCACGTTTTGAGGGAGCGGGCAGATACGCAGTATTTT.

CDR3 sequence: CASSLLMTQVSNSPLHF. CDR3 nucleotide sequence: TGTGCCAGCAGTTTGCTGATGACGCAGGTTTCCAATTCACCCCTCCACTTT. This chain uses TRBV27 with TRBJ1-6; D is uncertain. Germline V gene sequence: CDR1 MNHEY, CDR2 SMNVEV (reference sequence). V lost 3 bases to trimming and J lost 7 bases, with 19 bases between them. This CDR3 spans 17 amino acids.

This clone was seen just once. The chain uses TRBV5-6 and TRBJ2-7; D is undetermined. The CDR3 totals 15 residues. CDR1 and CDR2 from the germline V gene are SGHDT and YYEEEE. Trimming took 2 bases from V and 5 from J, leaving 17 bases between them. The CDR3 DNA reads TGTGCCAGCAGCTTTTTGCGGACGAAAAAGAACGAGCAGTACTTC. Translation: CASSFLRTKKNEQYF.

The genes are TRBV11-2 and TRBJ2-7; 14 bases line up with TRBD2. The CDR3 contains 17 residues. V gave up 5 bases and J gave up 1 base; unmatched junction bases: 7. Germline V gene lookup returns CDR1 SGHAT and CDR2 FQNNGV. The CDR3 DNA is TGTGCCAGCAGCCCAGGGACTAGCGGGAGTCGGTCCTACGAGCAGTACTTC. Translating gives CASSPGTSGSRSYEQYF.

Note on this clone: The junction and the germline gene differ at one end; a read error may be behind it. The CDR3 nucleotides read TGTGCCAGCAGCGAAGACAATACAGGGCCAAATGAGCAGTTCTTC. Translating gives CASSEDNTGPNEQFF. The chain employs TRBV2 and TRBJ2-1; TRBD1 is a possible D gene (6 bases). Germline V gene lookup returns CDR1 SNHLY and CDR2 FYNNEI. The CDR3 covers 15 residues.

The chain has TRBV18 and TRBJ1-3, with unresolved D. V lost 1 base, J lost 0 bases, and 10 bases lay in between. The germline CDR1 and CDR2 sequences are KGHSH and LQKENI. CDR3 size: 16 residues. The CDR3 reads CASSPLPAGSGNTIYF. The CDR3 nucleotides are TGTGCCAGCTCACCACTTCCAGCCGGCTCTGGAAACACCATATATTTT. The full variable domain, its missing parts supplied by reference TRBV18 and TRBJ1-3, is NAGVMQNPRHLVRRRGQEARLRCSPMKGHSHVYWYRQLPEEGLKFMVYLQKENIIDESGMPKERFSAEFPKEGPSILRIQQVVRGDSAAYFCASSPLPAGSGNTIYFGEGSWLTVV.

CDR3 DNA sequence: TGTGCCACCAGCAGAGTCCAGGGTAGCCAGCCCCAGCATTTT. Protein sequence: CATSRVQGSQPQHF. The chain carries TRBV15 and TRBJ1-5; the D gene is possibly TRBD1 (5 bases). From germline, CDR1 is LNHNV and CDR2 YYDKDF (reference sequence). The CDR3 sequence is 14 residues long. Trimming removed 1 base at V and 7 bases at J, with 11 bases between.

Here the CDR3 DNA reads TGTGCCAGCAGTGACAGGGGGTCCCTGGCTTTCTTT. This gives the protein CASSDRGSLAFF. V gene TRBV6-2 or TRBV6-3 combines with J gene TRBJ1-1; TRBD1 agrees at 9 bases. CDR1 is MNHEY, CDR2 SVGEGT, per germline. This CDR3 has 12 residues. Trimming cost V 5 bases and J 11 bases; bases outside gene matches: 6.

J is TRBJ2-7 and V is TRBV2; unclear D gene. The CDR3 has 11 residues. V lost 4 bases and J lost 8, with 9 bases in between. CDR1 and CDR2 from the germline V gene are SNHLY and FYNNEI. Here the CDR3 reads CASSGAEKQYF. The DNA for the CDR3 is TGTGCCAGCAGTGGGGCGGAAAAGCAGTACTTC.

J is TRBJ2-2 and V is TRBV27; 7 bases are a match to TRBD1. This CDR3 comprises 18 residues. V lost 5 bases, J lost 7 bases, and 19 bases stayed unmatched. Germline V gene lookup returns CDR1 MNHEY and CDR2 SMNVEV (reference sequence). The CDR3 DNA sequence: TGTGCCAGCAGTCCGGGTTCGGGACAGCGGCTTTTTGGCGGGGAGCTGTTTTTT. As protein: CASSPGSGQRLFGGELFF.

The J gene is TRBJ1-4, the V gene TRBV9; D uncertain. Germline V lookup: CDR1 SGDLS, CDR2 YYNGEE. Trimming removed 1 base at V and 6 bases at J, with 7 bases between. The CDR3 runs 13 residues. CDR3 residues: CASSVYGDEKLFF. For the CDR3, the DNA is TGTGCCAGCAGCGTATACGGGGATGAAAAACTGTTTTTT.

This clone is a singleton in its sample. The chain couples TRBV4-2 to TRBJ2-2; 9 nucleotides align to TRBD1. The CDR3 covers 17 residues. V trimming: 4 bases; J trimming: 6 bases; junction bases outside the gene matches: 12. Germline CDR1 is LGHNA and CDR2 is YNFKEQ. This chain's CDR3 is CASSREPGTGSAGELFF. CDR3 DNA: TGTGCCAGCAGCCGAGAACCGGGGACAGGGTCCGCCGGGGAGCTGTTTTTT.

This chain links TRBV5-1 with TRBJ1-5; D is uncertain. From germline, CDR1 is SGHRS and CDR2 YFSETQ. This CDR3 has 13 amino acids. Trimming took 2 bases from V and 1 from J, leaving 4 bases between them. The CDR3 DNA reads as TGCGCCAGCAGCTTAGGGAGCAATCAGCCCCAGCATTTT. Its translation: CASSLGSNQPQHF.

J is TRBJ2-3 and V is TRBV5-1; TRBD2 aligns across 7 bases. The CDR3 sequence is 16 residues long. Per germline, CDR1 SGHRS and CDR2 YFSETQ. With V trimmed by 0 bases and J by 2 bases, 6 bases remained unmatched. DNA for the CDR3: TGCGCCAGCAGCTTGGCGGGGGGAGTCGACACAGATACGCAGTATTTT. Protein product: CASSLAGGVDTDTQYF.